These T cell receptor beta chains were read from a single sample in a study of PD-1 blockade in classical Hodgkin lymphoma. Clones were sequenced by immunoSEQ multiplex PCR, and TCRdb holds only the in-frame ones, with some missing. Among 35,000 to 50,000 clones listed, about 70% were seen once. Source: peripheral blood mononuclear cells (PBMCs), taken before the fourth cycle of nivolumab. These receptors were collected from a human donor with classical Hodgkin lymphoma. CDR3s leave out the opening cysteine and the closing phenylalanine or tryptophan. A D gene is named only where the DNA matches it firmly.

J gene: TRBJ2-7; D gene: -; V gene: TRBV19; CDR3 protein: ASSIRHSYEQY
J gene: TRBJ1-2; D gene: TRBD1; V gene: TRBV5-1; CDR3 protein: ASSFPARQGQDWGYT
J gene: TRBJ2-7; D gene: TRBD2; V gene: TRBV19; CDR3 protein: ASSMAGETHEQY
J gene: TRBJ1-1; D gene: -; V gene: TRBV6-6; CDR3 protein: ASRGLVDTEAF
J gene: TRBJ2-3; D gene: TRBD2; V gene: TRBV5-1; CDR3 protein: ASSLVLAGMDTQY
J gene: TRBJ2-3; D gene: TRBD2; V gene: TRBV2; CDR3 protein: ASREAGANTDTQY
J gene: TRBJ2-1; D gene: -; V gene: TRBV28; CDR3 protein: ASSFRQSTFSYNEQF
J gene: TRBJ1-1; D gene: -; V gene: TRBV28; CDR3 protein: ASLWDLNTEAF
J gene: TRBJ2-3; D gene: -; V gene: TRBV11-2; CDR3 protein: ASSLANTQY
J gene: TRBJ1-5; D gene: -; V gene: TRBV25-1; CDR3 protein: ASSESGGNQPQH
J gene: TRBJ1-1; D gene: TRBD1; V gene: TRBV15; CDR3 protein: ATSRGDRGTSTEAF
J gene: TRBJ1-2; D gene: -; V gene: TRBV9; CDR3 protein: ASSVDSVNYGYT
J gene: TRBJ2-5; D gene: -; V gene: TRBV6-5; CDR3 protein: ASRRTVQETQY
J gene: TRBJ2-7; D gene: -; V gene: TRBV11-1; CDR3 protein: ASSLGAGKYEQY
J gene: TRBJ1-6; D gene: -; V gene: TRBV27; CDR3 protein: ASSKGGARYNSPLH
J gene: TRBJ1-4; D gene: -; V gene: TRBV9; CDR3 protein: ASSVGTSNEKLF
J gene: TRBJ2-7; D gene: -; V gene: TRBV2; CDR3 protein: ASSETGIYEQY
J gene: TRBJ2-1; D gene: -; V gene: TRBV11-1; CDR3 protein: ASSSYPEKVTYNEQF
J gene: TRBJ1-1; D gene: -; V gene: TRBV21-1; CDR3 protein: ASSKETEMNTEAF
J gene: TRBJ1-2; D gene: TRBD1; V gene: TRBV5-5; CDR3 protein: ASSFGQGAGGYT
J gene: TRBJ1-1; D gene: -; V gene: TRBV29-1; CDR3 protein: SAGGGGGIMNTEAF
J gene: TRBJ1-5; D gene: -; V gene: TRBV6-5; CDR3 protein: ASSSGQHQPQH
J gene: TRBJ2-5; D gene: -; V gene: TRBV10-3; CDR3 protein: AISEVGGTQY
J gene: TRBJ1-3; D gene: -; V gene: TRBV28; CDR3 protein: AAWSGEPGNTIY
J gene: TRBJ1-1; D gene: -; V gene: TRBV10-3; CDR3 protein: AITRATDTEAF
J gene: TRBJ1-5; D gene: -; V gene: TRBV7-9; CDR3 protein: ASSFDVAQPQH
J gene: TRBJ1-2; D gene: TRBD1; V gene: TRBV5-5; CDR3 protein: ASSLATGGGYGYT
J gene: TRBJ2-3; D gene: -; V gene: TRBV6-5; CDR3 protein: ASSYMGGTQY
J gene: TRBJ2-7; D gene: -; V gene: TRBV5-6; CDR3 protein: ASSLGYEQY
J gene: TRBJ2-3; D gene: -; V gene: TRBV19; CDR3 protein: ASTNTDTQY
J gene: TRBJ1-6; D gene: TRBD1; V gene: TRBV11-2; CDR3 protein: ASSWGQGSNSPLH
J gene: TRBJ2-3; D gene: -; V gene: TRBV6-5; CDR3 protein: ASRGTSTDTQY
J gene: TRBJ2-2; D gene: TRBD2; V gene: TRBV7-6; CDR3 protein: ASSPSGGFGELF
J gene: TRBJ2-6; D gene: TRBD1; V gene: TRBV5-1; CDR3 protein: ASSRPGTGWTGANVLT
J gene: TRBJ1-2; D gene: -; V gene: TRBV10-3; CDR3 protein: AISGTNYGYT
J gene: TRBJ1-2; D gene: TRBD1; V gene: TRBV4-1; CDR3 protein: ASSQAPPGDRAYGYT
J gene: TRBJ2-1; D gene: -; V gene: TRBV28; CDR3 protein: ASSPPLRGPSYNEQF
J gene: TRBJ2-7; D gene: -; V gene: TRBV6-5; CDR3 protein: AISARLLGGEQY
J gene: TRBJ2-1; D gene: -; V gene: TRBV4-3; CDR3 protein: ASSQAGTGLYNEQF
J gene: TRBJ2-7; D gene: -; V gene: TRBV19; CDR3 protein: ASSIEAGRAKVQY
J gene: TRBJ2-7; D gene: -; V gene: TRBV4-3; CDR3 protein: ASSQETKSTTPYEQY
J gene: TRBJ1-2; D gene: -; V gene: TRBV28; CDR3 protein: ASSFINYGYT
J gene: TRBJ1-4; D gene: -; V gene: TRBV7-6; CDR3 protein: ASSLRTASAIAEKLF
J gene: TRBJ2-3; D gene: TRBD2; V gene: TRBV5-1; CDR3 protein: ASSSGTSVTDTQY
J gene: TRBJ2-2; D gene: TRBD1; V gene: TRBV7-2; CDR3 protein: ASSYRQGTGELF
J gene: TRBJ2-2; D gene: -; V gene: TRBV4-3; CDR3 protein: ASSQEGGRSTGELF
J gene: TRBJ2-7; D gene: TRBD1; V gene: TRBV6-5; CDR3 protein: ASRWGQGSYEQY
J gene: TRBJ2-7; D gene: -; V gene: TRBV6-6; CDR3 protein: ASSYAGWGYEQY
J gene: TRBJ2-2; D gene: -; V gene: TRBV28; CDR3 protein: ASSLSLNTGELF
J gene: TRBJ1-1; D gene: TRBD1; V gene: TRBV9; CDR3 protein: ASSVGDSGEAF